The source of this T cell receptor beta chain is a study of cytomegalovirus exposure and HLA in healthy donors. The primer mix had 60 Vbeta and 13 Jbeta primers. The data were produced by immunoSEQ multiplex PCR, yet TCRdb's version contains in-frame clones alone and is incomplete. Of roughly 120,000 clones listed, 73% are singletons. The CDR3 contains 15 residues. The germline gives CDR1 SGHKS, CDR2 YYEKEE (reference sequence). V shed 2 bases and J shed 2 bases, with 13 bases lying between them. This chain connects TRBV5-5 to TRBJ2-5; D is possibly TRBD1 (5 bases). The TCR originated in a man between 60 and 75 years old in good health and CMV-seropositive. Sequencing was carried out using PBMCs. DNA of the CDR3: TGTGCCAGCAGCTTCCGACAGCAAATGCAAGAGACCCAGTACTTC. Protein sequence: CASSFRQQMQETQYF.